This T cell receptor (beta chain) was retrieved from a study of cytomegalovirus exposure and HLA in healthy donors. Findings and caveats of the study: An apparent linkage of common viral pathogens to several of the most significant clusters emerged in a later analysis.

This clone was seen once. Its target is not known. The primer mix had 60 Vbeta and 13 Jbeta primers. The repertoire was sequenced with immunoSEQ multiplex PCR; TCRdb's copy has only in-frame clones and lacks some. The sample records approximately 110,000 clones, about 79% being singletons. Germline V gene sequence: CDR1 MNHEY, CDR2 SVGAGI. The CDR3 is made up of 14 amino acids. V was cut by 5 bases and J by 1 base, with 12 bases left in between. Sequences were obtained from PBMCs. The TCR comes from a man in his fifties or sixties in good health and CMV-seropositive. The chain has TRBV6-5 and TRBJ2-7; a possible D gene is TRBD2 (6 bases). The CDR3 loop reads CASSTAGISYEQYF. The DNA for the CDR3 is TGTGCCAGCAGTACGGCGGGGATATCCTACGAGCAGTACTTC.